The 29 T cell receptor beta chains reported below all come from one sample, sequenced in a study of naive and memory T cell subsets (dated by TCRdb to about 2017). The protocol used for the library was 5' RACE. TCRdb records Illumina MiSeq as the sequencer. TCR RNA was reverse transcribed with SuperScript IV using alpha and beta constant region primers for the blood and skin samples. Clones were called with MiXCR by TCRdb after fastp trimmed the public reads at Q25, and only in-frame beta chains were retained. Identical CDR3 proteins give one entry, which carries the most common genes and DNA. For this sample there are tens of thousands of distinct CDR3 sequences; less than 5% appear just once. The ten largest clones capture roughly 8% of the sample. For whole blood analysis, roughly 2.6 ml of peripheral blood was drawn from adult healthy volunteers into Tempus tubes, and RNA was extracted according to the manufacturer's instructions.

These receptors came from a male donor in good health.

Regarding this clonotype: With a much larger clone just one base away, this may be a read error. The CDR3 protein is CASSYGTVNSPLNF. The CDR3 DNA follows: TGTGCCAGCAGTTATGGGACAGTTAATTCACCCCTCAACTTT. The J gene is TRBJ1-6, the V gene TRBV12-3 or TRBV12-4, with 7 bases lining up with TRBD1. The CDR3 covers 14 residues.

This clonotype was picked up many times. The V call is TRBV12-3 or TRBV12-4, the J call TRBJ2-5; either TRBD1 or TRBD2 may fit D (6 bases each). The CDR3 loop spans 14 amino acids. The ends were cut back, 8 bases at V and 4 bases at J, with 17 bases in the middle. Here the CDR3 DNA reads TGTGCCAGCGGGCTCCTGGGGGGCGGAGAGACCCAGTACTTC. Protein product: CASGLLGGGETQYF.

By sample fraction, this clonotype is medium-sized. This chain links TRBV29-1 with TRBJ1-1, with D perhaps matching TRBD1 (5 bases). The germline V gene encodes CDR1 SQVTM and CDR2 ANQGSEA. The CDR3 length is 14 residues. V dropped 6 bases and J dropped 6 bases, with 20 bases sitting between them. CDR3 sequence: CSVTGMAEGSEAFF. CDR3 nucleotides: TGCAGCGTGACGGGCATGGCAGAGGGGTCTGAAGCTTTCTTT.

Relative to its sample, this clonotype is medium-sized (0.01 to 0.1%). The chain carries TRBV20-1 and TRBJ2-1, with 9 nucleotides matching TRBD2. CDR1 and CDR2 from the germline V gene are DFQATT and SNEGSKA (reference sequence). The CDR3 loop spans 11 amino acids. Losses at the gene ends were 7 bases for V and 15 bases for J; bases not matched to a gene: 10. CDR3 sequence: CSVTSGRFRFF. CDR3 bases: TGCAGTGTTACAAGCGGGAGGTTTCGGTTCTTC.

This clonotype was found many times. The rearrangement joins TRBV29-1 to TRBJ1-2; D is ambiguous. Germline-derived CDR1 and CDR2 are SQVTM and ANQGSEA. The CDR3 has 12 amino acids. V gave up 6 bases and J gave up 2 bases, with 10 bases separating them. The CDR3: CSVGGQNYGYTF. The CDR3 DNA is TGCAGCGTCGGTGGGCAGAACTATGGCTACACCTTC.

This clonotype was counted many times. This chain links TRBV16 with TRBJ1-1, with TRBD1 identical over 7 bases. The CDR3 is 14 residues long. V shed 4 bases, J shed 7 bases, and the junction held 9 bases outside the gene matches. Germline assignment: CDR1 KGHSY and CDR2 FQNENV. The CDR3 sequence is CASSLTIQGREAFF. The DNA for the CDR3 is TGTGCCAGCAGCCTCACAATACAGGGGCGTGAAGCTTTCTTT.

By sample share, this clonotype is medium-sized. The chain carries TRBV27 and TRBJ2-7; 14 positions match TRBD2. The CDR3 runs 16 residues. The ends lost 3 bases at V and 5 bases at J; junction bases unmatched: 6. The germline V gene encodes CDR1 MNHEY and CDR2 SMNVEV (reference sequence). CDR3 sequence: CASSFFGLAGGHEQYF. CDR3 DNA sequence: TGTGCCAGCAGTTTTTTTGGACTAGCGGGAGGCCACGAGCAGTACTTC.

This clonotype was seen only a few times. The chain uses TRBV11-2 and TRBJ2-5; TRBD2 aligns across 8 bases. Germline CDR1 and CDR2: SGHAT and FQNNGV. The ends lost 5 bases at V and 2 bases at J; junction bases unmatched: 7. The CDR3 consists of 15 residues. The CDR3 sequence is CASSPPGGAQETQYF. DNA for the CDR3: TGTGCCAGCAGCCCGCCCGGGGGGGCACAAGAGACCCAGTACTTC.

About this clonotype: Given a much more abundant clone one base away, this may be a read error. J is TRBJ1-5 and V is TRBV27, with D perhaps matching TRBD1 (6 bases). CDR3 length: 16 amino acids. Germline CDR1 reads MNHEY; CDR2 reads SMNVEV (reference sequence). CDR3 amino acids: CASSRTGTLSYQPQHF. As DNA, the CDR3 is TGTGCCAGCAGTCGTACCGGGACACTTAGCTATCAGCCCCAGCATTTT.

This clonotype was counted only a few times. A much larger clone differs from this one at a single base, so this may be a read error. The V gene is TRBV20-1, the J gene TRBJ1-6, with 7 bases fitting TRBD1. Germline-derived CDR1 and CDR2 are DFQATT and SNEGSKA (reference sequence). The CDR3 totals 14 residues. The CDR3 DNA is TGCAGTGCTAGAGCAGAGACAGGGAGTTCACCCCTCAACTTT. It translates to CSARAETGSSPLNF.

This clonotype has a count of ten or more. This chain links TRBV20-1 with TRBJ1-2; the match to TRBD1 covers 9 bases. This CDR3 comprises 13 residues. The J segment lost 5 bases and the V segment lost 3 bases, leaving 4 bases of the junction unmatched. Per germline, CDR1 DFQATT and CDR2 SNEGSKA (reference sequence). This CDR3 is CSASGQGHYGYTF. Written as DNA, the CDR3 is TGCAGTGCTAGTGGACAGGGGCATTATGGCTACACCTTC.

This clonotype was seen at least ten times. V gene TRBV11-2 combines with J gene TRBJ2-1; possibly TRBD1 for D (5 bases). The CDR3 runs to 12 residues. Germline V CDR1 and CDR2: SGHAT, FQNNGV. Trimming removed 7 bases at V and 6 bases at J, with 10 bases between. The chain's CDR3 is CASNPQGNEQFF. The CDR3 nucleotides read TGTGCCAGCAATCCCCAGGGCAATGAGCAGTTCTTC.

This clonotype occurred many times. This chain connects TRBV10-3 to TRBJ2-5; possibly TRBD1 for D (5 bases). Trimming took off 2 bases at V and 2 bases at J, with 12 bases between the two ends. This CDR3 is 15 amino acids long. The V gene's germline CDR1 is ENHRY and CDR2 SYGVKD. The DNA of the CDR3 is TGTGCCATCAGTGAGATGTGGTCAGGGCAAGAGACCCAGTACTTC. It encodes CAISEMWSGQETQYF.

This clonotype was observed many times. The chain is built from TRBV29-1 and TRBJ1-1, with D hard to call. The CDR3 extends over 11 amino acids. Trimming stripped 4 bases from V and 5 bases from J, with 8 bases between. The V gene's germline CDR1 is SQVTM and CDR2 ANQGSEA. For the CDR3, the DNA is TGCAGCGTTGCCAGGAATACTGAAGCTTTCTTT. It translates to CSVARNTEAFF.

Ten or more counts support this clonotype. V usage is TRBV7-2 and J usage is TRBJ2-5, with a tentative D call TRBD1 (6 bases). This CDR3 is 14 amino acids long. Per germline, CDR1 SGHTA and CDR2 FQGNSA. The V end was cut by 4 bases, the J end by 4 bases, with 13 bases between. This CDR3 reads CASSYRGTSETQYF. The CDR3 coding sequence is TGTGCCAGCAGCTATAGGGGGACATCAGAGACCCAGTACTTC.

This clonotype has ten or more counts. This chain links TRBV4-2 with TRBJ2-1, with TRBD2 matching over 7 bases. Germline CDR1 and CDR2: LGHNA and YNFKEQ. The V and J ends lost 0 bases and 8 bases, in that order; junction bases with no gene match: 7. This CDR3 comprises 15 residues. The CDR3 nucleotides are TGTGCCAGCAGCCAAGATTTGGGCGGGAGCGATGAGCAGTTCTTC. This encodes CASSQDLGGSDEQFF.

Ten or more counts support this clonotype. The CDR3 DNA reads TGTGCCAGCAGGCAGAGTTCGAACACCGGGGAGCTGTTTTTT. Translating gives CASRQSSNTGELFF. This chain links TRBV2 with TRBJ2-2; no reliable D call. The CDR3 has 14 amino acids. In germline, CDR1 is SNHLY, CDR2 FYNNEI. Trimming cost V 6 bases and J 0 bases, with 8 bases left between them.

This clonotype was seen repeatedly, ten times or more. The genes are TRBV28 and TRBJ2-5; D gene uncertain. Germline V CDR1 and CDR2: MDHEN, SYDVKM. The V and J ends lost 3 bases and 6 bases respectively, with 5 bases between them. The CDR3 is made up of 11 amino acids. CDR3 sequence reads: CASSLQKTQYF. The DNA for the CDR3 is TGTGCCAGCAGTTTGCAGAAGACCCAGTACTTC.

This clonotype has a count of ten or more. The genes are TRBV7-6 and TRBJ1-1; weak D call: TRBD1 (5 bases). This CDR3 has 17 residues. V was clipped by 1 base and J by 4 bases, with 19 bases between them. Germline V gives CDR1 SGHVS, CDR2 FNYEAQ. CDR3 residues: CASSLVQGGNLGTEAFF. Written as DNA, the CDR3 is TGTGCCAGCAGCTTAGTGCAGGGAGGAAATTTGGGCACTGAAGCTTTCTTT. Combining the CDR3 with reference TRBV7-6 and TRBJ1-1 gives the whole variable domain GAGVSQSPRYKVTKRGQDVALRCDPISGHVSLYWYRQALGQGPEFLTYFNYEAQQDKSGLPNDRFSAERPEGSISTLTIQRTEQRDSAMYRCASSLVQGGNLGTEAFFGQGTRLTVV.

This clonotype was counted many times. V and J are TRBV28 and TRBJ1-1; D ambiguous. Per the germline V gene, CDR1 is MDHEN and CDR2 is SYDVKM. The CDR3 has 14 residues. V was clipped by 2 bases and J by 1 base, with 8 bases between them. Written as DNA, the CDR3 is TGTGCCAGCAGTTTAATTGAACGGAACACTGAAGCTTTCTTT. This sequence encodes CASSLIERNTEAFF.

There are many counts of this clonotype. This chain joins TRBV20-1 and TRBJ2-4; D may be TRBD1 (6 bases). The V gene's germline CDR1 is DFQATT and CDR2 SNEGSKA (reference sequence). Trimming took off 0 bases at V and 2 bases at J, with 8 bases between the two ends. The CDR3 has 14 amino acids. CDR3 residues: CSAREGGSKNIQYF. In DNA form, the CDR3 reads TGCAGTGCTAGAGAAGGGGGATCCAAAAACATTCAGTACTTC.

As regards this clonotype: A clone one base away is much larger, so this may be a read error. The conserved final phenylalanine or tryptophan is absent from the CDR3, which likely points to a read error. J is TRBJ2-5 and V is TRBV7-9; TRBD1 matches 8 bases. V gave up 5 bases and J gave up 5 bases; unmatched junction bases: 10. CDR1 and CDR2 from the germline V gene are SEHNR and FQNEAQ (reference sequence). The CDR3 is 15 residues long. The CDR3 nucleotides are TGTGCCAGCAGCACCCGGGACAGGCACGCGGAGACCCAGTACTCC. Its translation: CASSTRDRHAETQYS.

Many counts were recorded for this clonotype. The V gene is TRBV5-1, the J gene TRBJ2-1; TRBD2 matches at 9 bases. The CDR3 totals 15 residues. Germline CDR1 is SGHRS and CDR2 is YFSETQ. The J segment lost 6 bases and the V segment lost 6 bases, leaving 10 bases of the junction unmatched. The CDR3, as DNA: TGCGCCAGCAAATGGTTAGCGGGAGAGGGCAATGAGCAGTTCTTC. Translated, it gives CASKWLAGEGNEQFF.

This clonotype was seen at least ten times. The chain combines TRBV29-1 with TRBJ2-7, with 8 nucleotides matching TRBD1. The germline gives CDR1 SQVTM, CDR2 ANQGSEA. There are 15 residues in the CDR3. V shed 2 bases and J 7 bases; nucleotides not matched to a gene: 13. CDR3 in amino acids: CSVEHPGQGVDEQYF. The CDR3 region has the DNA TGCAGCGTTGAACATCCCGGACAGGGAGTGGATGAGCAGTACTTC.

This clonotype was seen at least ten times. The CDR3 loop reads CASSQDTGGTDTQYF. The CDR3 nucleotides read TGTGCCAGCAGCCAGGACACCGGGGGCACAGATACGCAGTATTTT. The rearrangement uses TRBV11-2 and TRBJ2-3; D possibly uses TRBD1 or TRBD2 (5 bases each). Germline assignment: CDR1 SGHAT and CDR2 FQNNGV. This CDR3 is built from 15 residues. The V end was cut by 5 bases, the J end by 1 base, with 13 bases between. Looking up the rest from reference TRBV11-2 and TRBJ2-3 gives the full variable domain: EAGVAQSPRYKIIEKRQSVAFWCNPISGHATLYWYQQILGQGPKLLIQFQNNGVVDDSQLPKDRFSAERLKGVDSTLKIQPAKLEDSAVYLCASSQDTGGTDTQYFGPGTRLTVL.

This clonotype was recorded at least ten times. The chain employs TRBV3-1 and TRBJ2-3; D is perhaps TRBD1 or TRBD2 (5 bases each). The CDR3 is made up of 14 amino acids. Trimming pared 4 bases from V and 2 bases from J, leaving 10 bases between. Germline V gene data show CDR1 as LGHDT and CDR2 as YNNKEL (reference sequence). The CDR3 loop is CASSRGTPTDTQYF. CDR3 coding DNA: TGTGCCAGCAGCCGAGGGACCCCCACAGATACGCAGTATTTT.

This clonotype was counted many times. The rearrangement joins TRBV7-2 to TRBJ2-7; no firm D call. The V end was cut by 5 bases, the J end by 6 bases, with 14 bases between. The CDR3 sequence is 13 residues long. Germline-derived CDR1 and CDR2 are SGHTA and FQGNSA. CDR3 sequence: CASSNGVISEQYF. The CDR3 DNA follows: TGTGCCAGCAGCAACGGTGTTATTTCCGAGCAGTACTTC.

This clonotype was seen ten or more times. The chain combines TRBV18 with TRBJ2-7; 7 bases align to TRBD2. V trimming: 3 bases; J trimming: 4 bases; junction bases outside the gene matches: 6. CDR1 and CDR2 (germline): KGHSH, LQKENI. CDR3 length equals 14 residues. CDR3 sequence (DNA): TGTGCCAGCTCACCCGGGGCGGGGGTTTACGAGCAGTACTTC. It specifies CASSPGAGVYEQYF.

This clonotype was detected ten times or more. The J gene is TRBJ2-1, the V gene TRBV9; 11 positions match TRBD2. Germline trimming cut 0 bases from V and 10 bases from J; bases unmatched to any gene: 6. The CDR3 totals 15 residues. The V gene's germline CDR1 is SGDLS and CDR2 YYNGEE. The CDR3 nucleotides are TGTGCCAGCAGCGTAGGTAGCGGGGGGGCCGGGGAGCAGTTCTTC. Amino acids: CASSVGSGGAGEQFF.